This T cell receptor (beta chain) was identified during a study of blood T cell repertoires in COVID-19. Background on the study: PBMCs, B-cell-depleted T cells, or T cells were the source of the cDNA or gDNA that made up the material.

The method was immunoSEQ multiplex PCR; TCRdb's version includes in-frame clones alone and lacks a portion of them. The sample has 200,000 or so clones, roughly 85% seen once. Trimming cost V 3 bases and J 10 bases; bases outside gene matches: 8. This CDR3 is built from 14 residues. The germline CDR1 and CDR2 sequences are SGHVS and FQNEAQ. Residents of 20 to 25 US areas, aged about 18 to 95 years, made up the participants. Participant reports of clinical history set cohort assignment. Symptom resolution, clearance, or two negative PCRs marked donors in Cohort 3 as recovered. In this sample, this clone turned up a few times.

The chain uses TRBV7-8 and TRBJ1-1, with 10 bases lining up with TRBD1. Sequenced material: PBMCs or T cells enriched from blood (not recorded which). The sequence was collected from a man aged 25-40 years who had recovered from COVID-19. The DNA of the CDR3 is TGTGCCAGCAGCTTTACCGGGACAGGGGAGGGAGCTTTCTTT. Residues: CASSFTGTGEGAFF.